The rows below give T cell receptor beta chains drawn from one sample of a study of blood T cell repertoires in COVID-19. Some clones are missing from TCRdb's copy, which holds only in-frame ones; the method was immunoSEQ multiplex PCR. The table has about 260,000 clones, approximately 84% seen once. The sample was peripheral blood. The receptors were sampled from a woman older than 75 with acute or convalescent COVID-19. The CDR3 runs from the conserved cysteine through the conserved F or W. The order of the fields is D gene, V gene, J gene, clone size, CDR3 protein, CDR3 DNA. D genes are given only for firm matches. Size is stated for part of the rows, as once, few or many counts, or as a class when the clone is expanded.

D gene: NA; V gene: TRBV5-6; J gene: TRBJ2-3; clone size: NA; CDR3 protein: CASSPDFASGSADTQYF; CDR3 DNA: TGTGCCAGCAGTCCTGACTTTGCCAGCGGGTCCGCAGATACGCAGTATTTT
D gene: NA; V gene: TRBV20-1; J gene: TRBJ1-1; clone size: NA; CDR3 protein: CSARFRYEAFF; CDR3 DNA: TGCAGTGCTAGATTCCGGTATGAAGCTTTCTTT
D gene: NA; V gene: TRBV5-1; J gene: TRBJ1-1; clone size: NA; CDR3 protein: CASSLDSGNTEAFF; CDR3 DNA: TGCGCCAGCAGCTTGGATAGTGGGAACACTGAAGCTTTCTTT
D gene: NA; V gene: TRBV27; J gene: TRBJ1-6; clone size: NA; CDR3 protein: CASSFRQASSPLHF; CDR3 DNA: TGTGCCAGCAGTTTTCGTCAGGCGAGTTCACCCCTCCACTTT
D gene: NA; V gene: TRBV5-6; J gene: TRBJ2-7; clone size: NA; CDR3 protein: CASSLGASYEQYF; CDR3 DNA: TGTGCCAGCAGCTTGGGGGCCTCCTACGAGCAGTACTTC
D gene: TRBD1; V gene: TRBV27; J gene: TRBJ1-4; clone size: NA; CDR3 protein: CASKPGQGARTNEKLFF; CDR3 DNA: TGTGCCAGCAAACCGGGACAGGGGGCCAGGACTAATGAAAAACTGTTTTTT
D gene: NA; V gene: TRBV4-1; J gene: TRBJ1-5; clone size: NA; CDR3 protein: CASRAPNQPQHF; CDR3 DNA: TGCGCCAGCAGGGCACCTAATCAGCCCCAGCATTTT
D gene: TRBD1; V gene: TRBV19; J gene: TRBJ1-2; clone size: NA; CDR3 protein: CASKGRGNYGYTF; CDR3 DNA: TGTGCCAGTAAGGGCAGGGGGAACTATGGCTACACCTTC
D gene: NA; V gene: TRBV19; J gene: TRBJ1-3; clone size: NA; CDR3 protein: CASSIGLGSTTISGNTIYF; CDR3 DNA: TGTGCCAGTAGTATAGGATTGGGTTCCACCACTATCTCTGGAAACACCATATATTTT
D gene: NA; V gene: TRBV11-2; J gene: TRBJ1-3; clone size: NA; CDR3 protein: CASSPGGTYYSGNTIYF; CDR3 DNA: TGTGCCAGCAGCCCTGGGGGGACTTACTACTCTGGAAACACCATATATTTT
D gene: TRBD2; V gene: TRBV2; J gene: TRBJ2-7; clone size: NA; CDR3 protein: CASSDEREEGHEQYF; CDR3 DNA: TGTGCCAGCAGTGATGAGCGGGAGGAAGGCCACGAGCAGTACTTC
D gene: NA; V gene: TRBV2; J gene: TRBJ2-7; clone size: NA; CDR3 protein: CASNAGLGTYEQYF; CDR3 DNA: TGTGCCAGCAACGCAGGGCTTGGGACCTACGAGCAGTACTTC
D gene: NA; V gene: TRBV5-5; J gene: TRBJ1-6; clone size: NA; CDR3 protein: CASSRRGSGMDSPLHF; CDR3 DNA: TGTGCCAGCAGCCGCCGGGGGTCGGGTATGGATTCACCCCTCCACTTT
D gene: NA; V gene: TRBV19; J gene: TRBJ1-5; clone size: NA; CDR3 protein: CASRGAFFSNQPQHF; CDR3 DNA: TGTGCCAGTAGGGGGGCCTTTTTTAGCAATCAGCCCCAGCATTTT
D gene: NA; V gene: TRBV11-2; J gene: TRBJ1-1; clone size: NA; CDR3 protein: CASSLVSGKPSF; CDR3 DNA: TGTGCCAGCAGCTTAGTATCTGGTAAGCCATCCTTT
D gene: NA; V gene: TRBV5-1; J gene: TRBJ2-7; clone size: NA; CDR3 protein: CASSLQWASYEQYF; CDR3 DNA: TGCGCCAGCAGCTTGCAGTGGGCCTCCTACGAGCAGTACTTC
D gene: NA; V gene: TRBV19; J gene: TRBJ1-4; clone size: NA; CDR3 protein: CASSIGSGVGEKLFF; CDR3 DNA: TGTGCCAGTAGTATTGGATCAGGGGTTGGCGAAAAACTGTTTTTT
D gene: TRBD2; V gene: TRBV7-2; J gene: TRBJ2-5; clone size: NA; CDR3 protein: CASSFSGRAETQYF; CDR3 DNA: TGTGCCAGCAGCTTTAGCGGGAGGGCAGAGACCCAGTACTTC
D gene: NA; V gene: TRBV18; J gene: TRBJ2-4; clone size: NA; CDR3 protein: CASSPPVKNIQYF; CDR3 DNA: TGTGCCAGCTCACCCCCTGTCAAAAACATTCAGTACTTC
D gene: NA; V gene: TRBV5-1; J gene: TRBJ2-5; clone size: NA; CDR3 protein: CASSLSDPFEETQYF; CDR3 DNA: TGCGCCAGCAGCTTGAGCGACCCCTTTGAGGAGACCCAGTACTTC
D gene: NA; V gene: TRBV11-1; J gene: TRBJ2-5; clone size: few; CDR3 protein: CASSLDQGWVETQYF; CDR3 DNA: TGTGCCAGCAGCTTAGATCAGGGTTGGGTGGAGACCCAGTACTTC
D gene: TRBD1; V gene: TRBV6-1; J gene: TRBJ2-7; clone size: once; CDR3 protein: CASSATAGGPRAYEQYF; CDR3 DNA: TGTGCCAGCAGTGCAACCGCAGGGGGTCCCAGGGCCTACGAGCAGTACTTC
D gene: NA; V gene: TRBV5-6; J gene: TRBJ1-1; clone size: NA; CDR3 protein: CASSSPRTAGTEAFF; CDR3 DNA: TGTGCCAGCAGCTCCCCACGGACAGCTGGCACTGAAGCTTTCTTT
D gene: NA; V gene: TRBV21-1; J gene: TRBJ1-3; clone size: NA; CDR3 protein: CASSKKGGNTIYF; CDR3 DNA: TGTGCCAGCAGCAAAAAGGGGGGAAACACCATATATTTT
D gene: TRBD1; V gene: TRBV6-5; J gene: TRBJ2-1; clone size: NA; CDR3 protein: CASRRTGSDEQFF; CDR3 DNA: TGTGCCAGCAGGAGGACAGGGTCGGATGAGCAGTTCTTC
D gene: TRBD1; V gene: TRBV6-5; J gene: TRBJ2-5; clone size: NA; CDR3 protein: CASSIRQGSLETQYF; CDR3 DNA: TGTGCCAGCAGTATCCGACAGGGGTCCTTAGAGACCCAGTACTTC
D gene: NA; V gene: TRBV7-2; J gene: TRBJ2-7; clone size: NA; CDR3 protein: CASSLRQTANYEQYF; CDR3 DNA: TGTGCCAGCAGCTTAAGGCAGACAGCTAACTACGAGCAGTACTTC
D gene: TRBD1; V gene: TRBV5-1; J gene: TRBJ1-1; clone size: once; CDR3 protein: CASSLGQGTTEAFF; CDR3 DNA: TGCGCCAGCAGCTTGGGACAGGGAACCACTGAAGCTTTCTTT
D gene: NA; V gene: TRBV6-5; J gene: TRBJ2-7; clone size: NA; CDR3 protein: CASSYKSDGSIEQYF; CDR3 DNA: TGTGCCAGCAGTTATAAAAGCGACGGGTCGATCGAGCAGTACTTC
D gene: NA; V gene: TRBV9; J gene: TRBJ2-7; clone size: NA; CDR3 protein: CASSAYGGSYEQYF; CDR3 DNA: TGTGCCAGCAGCGCATACGGGGGCTCCTACGAGCAGTACTTC
D gene: NA; V gene: TRBV5-4; J gene: TRBJ1-3; clone size: NA; CDR3 protein: CASSSHGGGNTIYF; CDR3 DNA: TGTGCCAGCAGCTCCCATGGCGGAGGAAACACCATATATTTT
D gene: NA; V gene: TRBV6-2/TRBV6-3; J gene: TRBJ1-2; clone size: NA; CDR3 protein: CASSYPNRANYGYTF; CDR3 DNA: TGTGCCAGCAGTTACCCAAACAGGGCTAACTATGGCTACACCTTC
D gene: NA; V gene: TRBV7-2; J gene: TRBJ2-7; clone size: NA; CDR3 protein: CASSQRAGSYEQYF; CDR3 DNA: TGTGCCAGCAGCCAAAGGGCGGGGTCCTACGAGCAGTACTTC
D gene: NA; V gene: TRBV12-3/TRBV12-4; J gene: TRBJ1-1; clone size: NA; CDR3 protein: CASSPRVNTEAFF; CDR3 DNA: TGTGCCAGCAGCCCGAGGGTTAACACTGAAGCTTTCTTT
D gene: NA; V gene: TRBV6-5; J gene: TRBJ1-1; clone size: NA; CDR3 protein: CASSPIFLGDTEAFF; CDR3 DNA: TGTGCCAGCAGCCCGATTTTTTTGGGAGACACTGAAGCTTTCTTT
D gene: TRBD1; V gene: TRBV5-8; J gene: TRBJ2-3; clone size: NA; CDR3 protein: CASSLGTGSSTDTQYF; CDR3 DNA: TGTGCCAGCAGTTTAGGGACAGGGTCTAGCACAGATACGCAGTATTTT
D gene: TRBD1; V gene: TRBV27; J gene: TRBJ1-1; clone size: once; CDR3 protein: CASSPLGGGEAFF; CDR3 DNA: TGTGCCAGCAGCCCGTTAGGGGGCGGTGAAGCTTTCTTT
D gene: NA; V gene: TRBV20-1; J gene: TRBJ1-1; clone size: NA; CDR3 protein: CSAADRFEAFF; CDR3 DNA: TGCAGTGCTGCGGACAGATTCGAAGCTTTCTTT
D gene: NA; V gene: TRBV19; J gene: TRBJ1-2; clone size: few; CDR3 protein: CASSARDRRPYGYTF; CDR3 DNA: TGTGCCAGTAGTGCGCGCGACAGGCGCCCCTATGGCTACACCTTC
D gene: NA; V gene: TRBV15; J gene: TRBJ2-4; clone size: once; CDR3 protein: CATSRELAGIQYF; CDR3 DNA: TGTGCCACCAGCAGAGAGTTAGCCGGCATTCAGTACTTC
D gene: NA; V gene: TRBV5-4; J gene: TRBJ2-5; clone size: NA; CDR3 protein: CASSLVPGLGETQYF; CDR3 DNA: TGTGCCAGCAGCTTGGTTCCAGGGTTAGGAGAGACCCAGTACTTC